These T cell receptor beta chains were read from a single sample in a study of beta chain features in type 1 diabetes. Repertoires were generated with immunoSEQ multiplex PCR, while TCRdb's copy carries only in-frame clones and drops some. The sample holds fewer than 500,000 clones, about 14% seen once. The specimen was naive CD4+ T cells from blood. These receptors came from a man aged 25-45 years in good health. The CDR3 runs from the conserved cysteine through the conserved F or W. The D gene is left open where the match is weak. Some rows have no size entry. The others give once, few or many, or a class for an expanded clone.

j_call: TRBJ2-3; clone_size: few; d_call: TRBD1; v_call: TRBV7-9; cdr3_nt: TGTGCCAGCAGCTGGACAGGATCAGCAGATACGCAGTATTTT; cdr3_aa: CASSWTGSADTQYF
j_call: TRBJ2-3; clone_size: few; d_call: -; v_call: TRBV18; cdr3_nt: TGTGCCAGCTCACCGGTCGGTGCAGATACGCAGTATTTT; cdr3_aa: CASSPVGADTQYF
j_call: TRBJ2-1; clone_size: few; d_call: -; v_call: TRBV5-4; cdr3_nt: TGTGCCAGCAGCCCAAGCGGAGGAGAGCAGTTCTTC; cdr3_aa: CASSPSGGEQFF
j_call: TRBJ2-7; clone_size: -; d_call: TRBD1; v_call: TRBV19; cdr3_nt: TGTGCCAGTAGTAGGACAGGGAACTACGAGCAGTACTTC; cdr3_aa: CASSRTGNYEQYF
j_call: TRBJ2-5; clone_size: few; d_call: -; v_call: TRBV29-1; cdr3_nt: TGCAGCGTTGGAGTGAACCAAGAGACCCAGTACTTC; cdr3_aa: CSVGVNQETQYF
j_call: TRBJ2-7; clone_size: -; d_call: -; v_call: TRBV12-5; cdr3_nt: TGTGCTAGTGGTTTTTCCGGGATCAACGAGCAGTACTTC; cdr3_aa: CASGFSGINEQYF
j_call: TRBJ2-1; clone_size: -; d_call: -; v_call: TRBV2; cdr3_nt: TGTGCCAGCAGTGTTGAGGGGTTGGGGTACAATGAGCAGTTCTTC; cdr3_aa: CASSVEGLGYNEQFF
j_call: TRBJ2-6; clone_size: -; d_call: -; v_call: TRBV6-1; cdr3_nt: TGTGCCAGCAGTGCAGTCTGGGCCGGCTCTGGGGCCAACGTCCTGACTTTC; cdr3_aa: CASSAVWAGSGANVLTF
j_call: TRBJ2-7; clone_size: -; d_call: -; v_call: TRBV4-3; cdr3_nt: TGCGCCAGCAGCCAAGATCTTGCCAGGTTTTCCTACGAGCAGTACTTC; cdr3_aa: CASSQDLARFSYEQYF
j_call: TRBJ1-2; clone_size: few; d_call: -; v_call: TRBV7-9; cdr3_nt: TGTGCCAGCAGCCCGGGACGGCTAATCTATGGCTACACCTTC; cdr3_aa: CASSPGRLIYGYTF
j_call: TRBJ2-5; clone_size: -; d_call: -; v_call: TRBV18; cdr3_nt: TGTGCCAGCTCCCCGCGGGACCCTGGGGAGACCCAGTACTTC; cdr3_aa: CASSPRDPGETQYF
j_call: TRBJ2-7; clone_size: -; d_call: -; v_call: TRBV13; cdr3_nt: TGTGCCAGCAGCTTAGGCGCATACAGGACTAGACAGGCCGCCTACGAGCAGTACTTC; cdr3_aa: CASSLGAYRTRQAAYEQYF
j_call: TRBJ2-1; clone_size: -; d_call: TRBD2; v_call: TRBV11-2; cdr3_nt: TGTGCCAGCAGCGCCGTTTTTGCGGGGGGCCTCGATGAGCAGTTCTTC; cdr3_aa: CASSAVFAGGLDEQFF
j_call: TRBJ2-3; clone_size: few; d_call: TRBD2; v_call: TRBV25-1; cdr3_nt: TGTGCCAGCAGCCGGCGGGGGTCAGATACGCAGTATTTT; cdr3_aa: CASSRRGSDTQYF
j_call: TRBJ2-7; clone_size: -; d_call: -; v_call: TRBV16; cdr3_nt: TGTGCCAGCAGCCAGAGAACTCTCAACGAGCAGTACTTC; cdr3_aa: CASSQRTLNEQYF
j_call: TRBJ2-5; clone_size: few; d_call: -; v_call: TRBV5-1; cdr3_nt: TGCGCCAGCAGCTTGGAGGGATCTCGAGAGACCCAGTACTTC; cdr3_aa: CASSLEGSRETQYF